Listed below are T cell receptor beta chains from one sample, sequenced in a study of blood T cells in healthy people across ages. TCRdb called the 5' RACE reads again in MiXCR, with one record for every CDR3 protein. The sample has over 1,500,000 distinct CDR3 sequences; 49% are singletons. Specimen: blood. The receptors were sampled from a woman between 35 and 50 years old in good health. The conserved cysteine and the conserved F or W are not part of the CDR3 here. Each record gives: V gene, CDR3 protein.

>TRBV6-1
ASSELAGSADTQY
>TRBV7-3
ASSLNGQGSSPLH
>TRBV7-2
ASARYQETQY
>TRBV29-1
SAAGEGAILYNEQY
>TRBV12-3/TRBV12-4
ASSLARDIQETQY
>TRBV4-3
ASSQNLAGSAKNIQY
>TRBV12-3/TRBV12-4
ASSPRLAGTSGRYYNEQF
>TRBV28
ASRGQGFGDTRY
>TRBV27
ASRTLAGTQY
>TRBV12-3/TRBV12-4
ASSPRTSGGTRTDTQY
>TRBV20-1
SARTPGQIHEQY
>TRBV5-1
ASSLAGGRQESQY
>TRBV12-3/TRBV12-4
ASSLSLAGGGETQY
>TRBV20-1
SADPSGATYEQY
>TRBV7-2
ASSSRQGGMNEQF
>TRBV19
ASSAQGWNYGYT
>TRBV20-1
SARFPYTPDEQF
>TRBV6-2/TRBV6-3
ASSPNRQGGEQY